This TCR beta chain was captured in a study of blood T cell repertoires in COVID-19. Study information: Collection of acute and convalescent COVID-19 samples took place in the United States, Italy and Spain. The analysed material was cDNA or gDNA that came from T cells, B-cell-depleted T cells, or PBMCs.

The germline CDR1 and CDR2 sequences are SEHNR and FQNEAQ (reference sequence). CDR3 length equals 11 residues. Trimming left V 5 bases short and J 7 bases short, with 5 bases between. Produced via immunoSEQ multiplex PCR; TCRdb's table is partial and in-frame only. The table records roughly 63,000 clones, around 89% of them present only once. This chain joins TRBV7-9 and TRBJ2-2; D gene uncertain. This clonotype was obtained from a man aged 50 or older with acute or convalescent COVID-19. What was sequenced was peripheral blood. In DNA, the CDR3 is TGTGCCAGCAGCGCAGGCGGGGAGCTGTTTTTT. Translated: CASSAGGELFF.